This T cell receptor beta chain was observed in a study of CD4 T cells in relation to SARS-CoV-2 and coronaviruses. Whole-study findings and limits: Pre-pandemic and post-infection samples never came from the same donor. Memory recall responses, not primary responses primed in culture, are what the assay detects.

Uncultured naive and memory CD4+ T cells supplied DNA for deep TCR-beta sequencing. The method was immunoSEQ multiplex PCR; TCRdb's version includes in-frame clones alone and lacks a portion of them. The sample gives some 35,000 clones, approximately 90% of which show up once; roughly a tenth is in the top ten. With respect to this clone: Its antigen is unidentified.

V lost 4 bases, J lost 7 bases, and 17 bases lay in between. Germline lookup yields CDR1 KGHDR and CDR2 SFDVKD. The length of the CDR3 is 15 residues. This clonotype originated in an adult with COVID-19. V usage is TRBV24-1 and J usage is TRBJ2-3, with no clear D. The specimen sequenced was memory CD4+ T cells from PBMCs. CDR3 DNA sequence: TGTGCCACCAGTGACGCATTTGGGGTGGGCCATACGCAGTATTTT. Amino acids: CATSDAFGVGHTQYF.